The sequence of this T cell receptor beta chain was determined in a study of radiotherapy plus CTLA-4 blockade in lung cancer (dated by TCRdb to 2016 to 2019). Some background on the complete study: Objective responses were observed in 18% of enrolled patients, and disease control was achieved in around 30%.

With regard to this clone: This clone's antigen is unknown. Per-nucleotide qualities are absent, and no much larger clonotype sits a single base away.

The germline V gene (reference sequence) gives CDR1 as SEHNR and CDR2 as FQNEAQ. The CDR3 starts with the cysteine, ends with the phenylalanine, and has 15 residues. Only the CDR3 portion is preserved as DNA: 45 bases, with reading frame beginning at the first base. V drops 5 bases and J drops 2 bases, leaving 16 bases in between. The method behind the library was the immunoSEQ multiplex PCR assay. Held by TCRdb, this immuneACCESS table contains in-frame sequences only and omits some clones. Under half of the omission traces to an unresolved V gene where checked; the cause of the rest is unknown. The sample data list some 110,000 clones, and approximately 80% of these were observed just once. Roughly 3.1% of the sample rests with the top ten. What the work shows at the level of the full study, not this receptor alone: Increased serum interferon-beta after radiation, together with early dynamic changes in blood T cell clones, were reported to be the strongest predictors of response. After treatment with radiotherapy and ipilimumab, TCR clones that came from tumors expanded in the peripheral blood.

In this study, focal radiation therapy paired with CTLA-4 blockade (ipilimumab) was tested in patients who had chemo-refractory metastatic non-small-cell lung cancer. The receptor was isolated from a human donor with non-small cell lung cancer that progressed on radiotherapy plus ipilimumab. Some clones in this sample may be carry-over from other donors' samples. This specimen consisted of peripheral blood, obtained from a patient treated with radiotherapy plus ipilimumab. This chain is built from TRBV7-9 and TRBJ2-7; the D gene is not confidently resolved. The CDR3: CASSPGLSIPYEQYF. The DNA sequence reads TGTGCCAGCAGCCCCGGATTGAGCATTCCCTACGAGCAGTACTTC.